The sequence of this T cell receptor beta chain was determined in a study of blood T cell repertoires in COVID-19. The wider study: T cells, B-cell-depleted T cells, or PBMCs provided the cDNA or gDNA that served as material.

The data were produced by immunoSEQ multiplex PCR, yet TCRdb's version contains in-frame clones alone and is incomplete. The table includes roughly 300,000 clones, 75% to 85% detected once. The V end lost 6 bases, the J end lost 4 bases, and 15 bases lay between the germline ends. The germline CDR1 and CDR2 sequences are LGHNT and FRNRAP. This CDR3 has 14 amino acids. The rearrangement links TRBV12-5 to TRBJ1-1; D is undetermined. Source material: peripheral blood. This TCR came from a human donor in a cohort sampled during active COVID-19. CDR3 amino acids: CASGAGRRGTEAFF. The DNA for the CDR3 is TGTGCTAGTGGCGCCGGGCGTCGGGGCACTGAAGCTTTCTTT.